This record concerns one TCR beta chain sequence. Deletions cut 0 bases from V and 4 bases from J, with 10 bases between. The CDR3 is 14 residues long. In germline, CDR1 is SGHKS, CDR2 YYEKEE (reference sequence). The source of the sample is a study of blood T cell repertoires in COVID-19. On the study more broadly: Both acute and convalescent COVID-19 samples were obtained from the United States, Italy and Spain. T cells, B-cell-depleted T cells, or PBMCs supplied cDNA or gDNA.

Repertoires were generated with immunoSEQ multiplex PCR, while TCRdb's copy carries only in-frame clones and drops some. The table lists tens of thousands of clones, 75% to 90% of them singletons. The TCR was taken from a man in his fifties or sixties with acute or convalescent COVID-19. Sequencing used peripheral blood. The genes are TRBV5-5 and TRBJ1-1; D is ambiguous. The CDR3, as DNA: TGTGCCAGCAGCTTGGCCCCGGGGTTCACTGAAGCTTTCTTT. Its translation: CASSLAPGFTEAFF. Based on the CDR3 plus reference TRBV5-5 and TRBJ1-1, the full variable domain is DAGVTQSPTHLIKTRGQQVTLRCSPISGHKSVSWYQQVLGQGPQFIFQYYEKEERGRGNFPDRFSARQFPNYSSELNVNALLLGDSALYLCASSLAPGFTEAFFGQGTRLTVV.